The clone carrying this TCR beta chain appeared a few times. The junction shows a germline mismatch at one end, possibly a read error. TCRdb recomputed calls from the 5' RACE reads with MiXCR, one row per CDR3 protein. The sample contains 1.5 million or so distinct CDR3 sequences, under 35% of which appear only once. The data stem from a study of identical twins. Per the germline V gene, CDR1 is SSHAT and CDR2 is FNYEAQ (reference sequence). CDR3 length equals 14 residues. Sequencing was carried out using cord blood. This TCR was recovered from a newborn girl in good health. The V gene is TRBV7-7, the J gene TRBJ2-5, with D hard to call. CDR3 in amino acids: CASSFDATQETQYF. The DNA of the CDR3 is TGTGCTAGCAGCTTCGATGCCACCCAAGAGACCCAGTACTTC.